What follows is one TCR beta chain and its context. These data originate in a study of T cells in Graves' hyperthyroidism and ophthalmopathy. RNA transcripts served as the template for amplifying TCR beta CDR3 regions. When the TCR CDR3 underwent first-round RT-PCR, the HTBI primer set was used. In TCRdb, the multiplex PCR reads were re-called with MiXCR into one record per CDR3 protein. The table has around 97,000 distinct CDR3 sequences, 47% seen once. The CDR3 length is 12 residues. V gave up 1 base and J gave up 8 bases, with 11 bases separating them. Germline V lookup: CDR1 DFQATT, CDR2 SNEGSKA (reference sequence).

Sequenced sample: blood. The TCR originated in a man between 35 and 55 years old with Graves' hyperthyroidism. This sequence joins TRBV20-1 and TRBJ1-1; weak D call: TRBD1 (5 bases). CDR3 protein: CSARVGAREAFF. The CDR3 nucleotides are TGCAGTGCTAGAGTAGGGGCGAGAGAAGCTTTCTTT.